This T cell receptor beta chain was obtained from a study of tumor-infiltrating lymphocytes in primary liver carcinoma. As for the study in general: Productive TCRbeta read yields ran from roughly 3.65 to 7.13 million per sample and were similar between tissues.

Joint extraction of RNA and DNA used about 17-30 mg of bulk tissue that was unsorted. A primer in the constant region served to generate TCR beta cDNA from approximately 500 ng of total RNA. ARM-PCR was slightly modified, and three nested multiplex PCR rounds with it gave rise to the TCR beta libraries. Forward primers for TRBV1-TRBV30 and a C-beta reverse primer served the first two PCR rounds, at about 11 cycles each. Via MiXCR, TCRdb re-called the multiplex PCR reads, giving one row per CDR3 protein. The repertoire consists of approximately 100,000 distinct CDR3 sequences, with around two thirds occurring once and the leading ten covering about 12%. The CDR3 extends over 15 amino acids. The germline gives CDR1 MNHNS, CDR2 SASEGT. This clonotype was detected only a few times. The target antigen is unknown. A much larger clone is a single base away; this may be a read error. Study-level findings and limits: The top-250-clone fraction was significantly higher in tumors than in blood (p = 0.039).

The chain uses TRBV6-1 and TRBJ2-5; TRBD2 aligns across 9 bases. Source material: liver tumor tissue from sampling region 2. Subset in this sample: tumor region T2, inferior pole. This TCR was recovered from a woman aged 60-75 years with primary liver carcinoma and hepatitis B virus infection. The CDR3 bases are TGTGCCAGCAGTGAAGTAGCGGGGGAACAAGGGACCCAGTACTTC. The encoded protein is CASSEVAGEQGTQYF.